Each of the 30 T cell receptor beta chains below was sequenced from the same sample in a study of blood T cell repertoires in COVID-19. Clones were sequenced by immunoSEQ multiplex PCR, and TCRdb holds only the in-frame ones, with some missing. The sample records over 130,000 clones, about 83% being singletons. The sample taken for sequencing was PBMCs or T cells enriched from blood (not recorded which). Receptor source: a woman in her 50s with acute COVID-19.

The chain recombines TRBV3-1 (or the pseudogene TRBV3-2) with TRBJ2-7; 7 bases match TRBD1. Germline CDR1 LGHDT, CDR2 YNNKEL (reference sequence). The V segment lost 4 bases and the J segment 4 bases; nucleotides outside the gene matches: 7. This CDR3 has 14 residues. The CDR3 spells CASSRAGGMYEQYF. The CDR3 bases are TGTGCCAGCAGCCGGGCAGGGGGTATGTACGAGCAGTACTTC.

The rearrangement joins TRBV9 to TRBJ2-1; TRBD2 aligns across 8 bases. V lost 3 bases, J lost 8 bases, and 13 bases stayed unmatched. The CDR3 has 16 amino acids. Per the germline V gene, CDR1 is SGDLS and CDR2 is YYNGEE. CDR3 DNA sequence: TGTGCCAGCAGCGCTTACGTCTCGAGCGGGAGCGATGAGCAGTTCTTC. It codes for CASSAYVSSGSDEQFF.

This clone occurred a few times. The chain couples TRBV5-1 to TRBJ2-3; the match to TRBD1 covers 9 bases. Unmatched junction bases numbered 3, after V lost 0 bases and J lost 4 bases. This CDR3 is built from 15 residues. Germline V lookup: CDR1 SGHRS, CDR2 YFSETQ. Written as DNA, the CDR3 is TGCGCCAGCAGCTTGGCACAGGGGGCCCCAGATACGCAGTATTTT. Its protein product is CASSLAQGAPDTQYF. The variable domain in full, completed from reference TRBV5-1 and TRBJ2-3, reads KAGVTQTPRYLIKTRGQQVTLSCSPISGHRSVSWYQQTPGQGLQFLFEYFSETQRNKGNFPGRFSGRQFSNSRSEMNVSTLELGDSALYLCASSLAQGAPDTQYFGPGTRLTVL.

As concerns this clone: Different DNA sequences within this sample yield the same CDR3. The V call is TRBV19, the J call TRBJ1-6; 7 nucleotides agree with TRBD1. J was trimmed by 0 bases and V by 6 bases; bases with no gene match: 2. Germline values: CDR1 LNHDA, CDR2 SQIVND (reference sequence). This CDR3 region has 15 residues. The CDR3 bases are TGTGCCAGTAGGACAGGGAGCTCCTATAATTCACCCCTCCACTTT. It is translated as CASRTGSSYNSPLHF.

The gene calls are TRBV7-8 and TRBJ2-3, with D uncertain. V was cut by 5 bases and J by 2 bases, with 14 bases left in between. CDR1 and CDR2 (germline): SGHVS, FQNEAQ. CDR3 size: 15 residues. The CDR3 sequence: CASSELVMPTDTQYF. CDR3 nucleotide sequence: TGTGCCAGCAGCGAATTAGTTATGCCCACAGATACGCAGTATTTT.

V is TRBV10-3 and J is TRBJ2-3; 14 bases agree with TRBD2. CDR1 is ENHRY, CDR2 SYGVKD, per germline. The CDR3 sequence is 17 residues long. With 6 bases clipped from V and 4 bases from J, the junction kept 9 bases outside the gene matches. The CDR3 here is CAISGTSGSTSPDTQYF. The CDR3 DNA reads TGTGCCATCAGCGGGACTAGCGGGAGTACTTCTCCAGATACGCAGTATTTT.

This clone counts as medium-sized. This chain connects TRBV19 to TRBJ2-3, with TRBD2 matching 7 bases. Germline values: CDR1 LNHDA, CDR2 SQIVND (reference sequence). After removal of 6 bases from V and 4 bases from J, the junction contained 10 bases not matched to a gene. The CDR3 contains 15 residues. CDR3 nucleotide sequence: TGTGCCAGTAGGGCTGGGCGGGAGTGGTCAGATACGCAGTATTTT. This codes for CASRAGREWSDTQYF.

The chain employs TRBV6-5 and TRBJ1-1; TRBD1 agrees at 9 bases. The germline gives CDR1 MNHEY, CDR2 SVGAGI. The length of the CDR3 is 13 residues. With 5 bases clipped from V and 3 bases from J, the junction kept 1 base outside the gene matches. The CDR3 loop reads CASSRTGDTEAFF. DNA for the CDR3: TGTGCCAGCAGTAGGACAGGGGACACTGAAGCTTTCTTT.

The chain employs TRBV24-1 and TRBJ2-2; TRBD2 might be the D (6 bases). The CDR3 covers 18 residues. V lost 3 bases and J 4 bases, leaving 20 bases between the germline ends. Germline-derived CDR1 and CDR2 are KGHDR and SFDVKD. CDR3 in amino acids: CATSDPFTLEGTTGELFF. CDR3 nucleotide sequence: TGTGCCACCAGTGATCCCTTCACACTGGAGGGGACCACCGGGGAGCTGTTTTTT.

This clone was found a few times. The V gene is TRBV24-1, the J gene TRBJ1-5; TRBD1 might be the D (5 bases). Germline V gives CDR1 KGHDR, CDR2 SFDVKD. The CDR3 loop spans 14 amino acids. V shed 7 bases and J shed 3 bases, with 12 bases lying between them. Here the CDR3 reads CATRGLGDNQPQHF. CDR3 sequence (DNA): TGTGCCACCAGGGGGTTAGGGGACAATCAGCCCCAGCATTTT.

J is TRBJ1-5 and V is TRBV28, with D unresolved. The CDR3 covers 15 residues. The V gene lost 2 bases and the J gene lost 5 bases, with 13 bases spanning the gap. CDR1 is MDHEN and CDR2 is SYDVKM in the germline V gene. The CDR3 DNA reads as TGTGCCAGCAGTTTAGCGAACAGACGCCATCAGCCCCAGCATTTT. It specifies CASSLANRRHQPQHF.

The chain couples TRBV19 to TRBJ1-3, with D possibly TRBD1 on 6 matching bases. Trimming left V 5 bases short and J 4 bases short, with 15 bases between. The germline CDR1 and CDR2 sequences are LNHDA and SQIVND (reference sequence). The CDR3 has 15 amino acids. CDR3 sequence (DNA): TGTGCCAGTAGTTCCTTTACAGGGTTCGGAAACACCATATATTTT. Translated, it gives CASSSFTGFGNTIYF.

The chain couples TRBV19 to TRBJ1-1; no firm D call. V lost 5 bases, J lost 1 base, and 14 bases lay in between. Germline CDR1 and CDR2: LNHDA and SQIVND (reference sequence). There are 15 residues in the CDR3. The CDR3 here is CASSPTPTGNTEAFF. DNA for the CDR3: TGTGCCAGTAGTCCCACGCCGACGGGGAACACTGAAGCTTTCTTT.

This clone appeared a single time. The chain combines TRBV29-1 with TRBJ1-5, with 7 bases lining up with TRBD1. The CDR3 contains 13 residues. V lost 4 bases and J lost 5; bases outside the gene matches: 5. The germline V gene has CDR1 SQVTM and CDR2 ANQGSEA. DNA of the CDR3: TGCAGCGTTGGGCAGGGGGATGATCAGCCCCAGCATTTT. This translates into CSVGQGDDQPQHF.

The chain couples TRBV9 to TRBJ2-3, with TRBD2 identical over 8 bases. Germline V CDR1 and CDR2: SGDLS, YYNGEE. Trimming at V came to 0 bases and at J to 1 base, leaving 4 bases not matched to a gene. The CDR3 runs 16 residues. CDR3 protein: CASSVAGTRGTDTQYF. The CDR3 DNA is TGTGCCAGCAGCGTAGCTGGGACTAGAGGCACAGATACGCAGTATTTT.

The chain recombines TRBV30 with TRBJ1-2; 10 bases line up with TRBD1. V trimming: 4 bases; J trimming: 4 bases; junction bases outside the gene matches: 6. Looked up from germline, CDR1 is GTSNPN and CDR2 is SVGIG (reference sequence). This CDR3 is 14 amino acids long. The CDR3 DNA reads TGTGCCTGGATGACAGGGGGCGCTGTCTATGGCTACACCTTC. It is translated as CAWMTGGAVYGYTF.

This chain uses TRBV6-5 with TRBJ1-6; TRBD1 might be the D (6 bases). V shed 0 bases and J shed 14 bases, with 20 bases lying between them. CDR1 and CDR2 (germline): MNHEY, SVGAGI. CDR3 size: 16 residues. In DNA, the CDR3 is TGTGCCAGCAGTTACTCTGGTACAGTTAAGGGGGGGTCCCTCCACTTT. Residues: CASSYSGTVKGGSLHF.

CDR3: CASSTRWVAGDNEQFF. CDR3 nucleotide sequence: TGTGCCAGCAGTACCCGTTGGGTAGCGGGAGACAATGAGCAGTTCTTC. This chain joins TRBV27 and TRBJ2-1, with 9 bases that match TRBD2. The CDR3 is 16 residues long. Trimming took 5 bases from V and 5 from J; bases not matched to a gene: 10. Germline assignment: CDR1 MNHEY and CDR2 SMNVEV (reference sequence).

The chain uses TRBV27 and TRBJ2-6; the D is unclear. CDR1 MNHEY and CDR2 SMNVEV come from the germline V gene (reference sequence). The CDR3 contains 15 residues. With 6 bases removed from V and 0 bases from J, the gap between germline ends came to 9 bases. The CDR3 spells CASSPFYSGANVLTF. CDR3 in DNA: TGTGCCAGCAGCCCCTTTTACTCTGGGGCCAACGTCCTGACTTTC.

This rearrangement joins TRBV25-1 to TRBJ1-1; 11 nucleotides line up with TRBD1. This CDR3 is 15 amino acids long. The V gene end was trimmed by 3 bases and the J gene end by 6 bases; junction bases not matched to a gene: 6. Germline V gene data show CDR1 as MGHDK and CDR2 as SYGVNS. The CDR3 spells CASSDGQGATAEAFF. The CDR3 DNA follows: TGTGCCAGCAGTGATGGACAGGGGGCGACGGCTGAAGCTTTCTTT.

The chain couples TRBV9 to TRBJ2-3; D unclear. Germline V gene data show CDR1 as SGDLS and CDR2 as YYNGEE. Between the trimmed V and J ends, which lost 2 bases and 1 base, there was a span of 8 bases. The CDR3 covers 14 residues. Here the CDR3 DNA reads TGTGCCAGCAGCGTCCTAGGTGGCACAGATACGCAGTATTTT. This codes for CASSVLGGTDTQYF.

CDR3 amino acids: CASSHSILAIPYEQYF. The CDR3 DNA is TGTGCCAGCAGCCACAGCATACTAGCGATTCCCTACGAGCAGTACTTC. This chain links TRBV11-1 with TRBJ2-7, with 7 bases aligning to TRBD2. The CDR3 covers 16 residues. CDR1 and CDR2 from the germline V gene are SGHAT and FQDESV (reference sequence). The junction had 12 bases not matched to a gene; V was cut back by 5 bases and J by 2 bases.

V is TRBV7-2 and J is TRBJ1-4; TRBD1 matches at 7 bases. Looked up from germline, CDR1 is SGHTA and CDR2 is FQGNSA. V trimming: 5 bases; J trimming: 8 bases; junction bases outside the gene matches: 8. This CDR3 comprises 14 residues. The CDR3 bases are TGTGCCAGCAGCAAACAGGGGAGTGGAGAAAAACTGTTTTTT. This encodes CASSKQGSGEKLFF. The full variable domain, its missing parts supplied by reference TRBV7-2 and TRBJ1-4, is GAGVSQSPSNKVTEKGKDVELRCDPISGHTALYWYRQSLGQGLEFLIYFQGNSAPDKSGLPSDRFSAERTGGSVSTLTIQRTQQEDSAVYLCASSKQGSGEKLFFGSGTQLSVL.

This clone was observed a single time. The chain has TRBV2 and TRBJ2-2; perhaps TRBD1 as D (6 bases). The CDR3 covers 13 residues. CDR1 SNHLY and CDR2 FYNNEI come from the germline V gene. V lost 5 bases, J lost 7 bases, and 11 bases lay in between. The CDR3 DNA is TGTGCCAGCAGTTCAGGGGTGAGCGGGGAGCTGTTTTTT. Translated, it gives CASSSGVSGELFF. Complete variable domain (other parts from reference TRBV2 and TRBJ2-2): EPEVTQTPSHQVTQMGQEVILRCVPISNHLYFYWYRQILGQKVEFLVSFYNNEISEKSEIFDDQFSVERPDGSNFTLKIRSTKLEDSAMYFCASSSGVSGELFFGEGSRLTVL.

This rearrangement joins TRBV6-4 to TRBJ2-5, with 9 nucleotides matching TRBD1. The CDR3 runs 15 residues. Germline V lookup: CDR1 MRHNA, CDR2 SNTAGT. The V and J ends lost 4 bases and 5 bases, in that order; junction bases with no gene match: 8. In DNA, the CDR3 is TGTGCCAGCAGTGCAACAGGGGGCGTGGGTGAGACCCAGTACTTC. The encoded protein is CASSATGGVGETQYF.

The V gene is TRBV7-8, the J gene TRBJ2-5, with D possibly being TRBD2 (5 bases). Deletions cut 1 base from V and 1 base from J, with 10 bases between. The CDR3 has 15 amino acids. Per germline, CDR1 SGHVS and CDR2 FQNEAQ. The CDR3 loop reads CASSLDPGSQETQYF. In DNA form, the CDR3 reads TGTGCCAGCAGCTTAGATCCGGGGTCCCAAGAGACCCAGTACTTC.

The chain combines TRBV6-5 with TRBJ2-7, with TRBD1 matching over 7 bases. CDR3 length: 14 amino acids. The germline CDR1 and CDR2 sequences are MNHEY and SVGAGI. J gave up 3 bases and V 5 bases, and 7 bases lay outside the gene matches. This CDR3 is CASSTGVNHYEQYF. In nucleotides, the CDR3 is TGTGCCAGCAGTACAGGGGTCAACCACTACGAGCAGTACTTC.

CDR3 sequence reads: CASSHASPINYGYTF. Written as DNA, the CDR3 is TGTGCCAGCAGCCACGCGAGCCCTATAAACTATGGCTACACCTTC. The V call is TRBV11-3, the J call TRBJ1-2; D gene unclear. From germline, CDR1 is SGHNT and CDR2 YENEEA. The V and J ends lost 5 bases and 2 bases respectively, with 15 bases between them. This CDR3 comprises 15 residues.

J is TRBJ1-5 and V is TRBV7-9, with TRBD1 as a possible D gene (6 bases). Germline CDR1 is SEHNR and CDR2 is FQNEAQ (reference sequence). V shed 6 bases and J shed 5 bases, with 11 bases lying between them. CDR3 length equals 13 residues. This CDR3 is CASSGQSHQPQHF. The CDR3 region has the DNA TGTGCCAGCAGTGGACAGTCCCATCAGCCCCAGCATTTT.

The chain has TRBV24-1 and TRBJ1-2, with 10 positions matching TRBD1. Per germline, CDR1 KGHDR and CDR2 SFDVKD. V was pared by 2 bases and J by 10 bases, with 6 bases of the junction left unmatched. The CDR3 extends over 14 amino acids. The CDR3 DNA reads TGTGCCACCAGTGATTCCCGGGACAGGGGAGACTACACCTTC. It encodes CATSDSRDRGDYTF.